The next 16 T cell receptor beta chains were all read from a single sample in a study of OX40 agonist ivuxolimab in advanced cancers. Assay used: immunoSEQ multiplex PCR; TCRdb lists only in-frame clones, some missing. The sample lists about 35,000 clones, roughly 80% occurring once. The sample in question was CD4+ or CD8+ T cells sorted from blood, obtained in a trial of the OX40 agonist ivuxolimab. These receptors all stem from an adult with an advanced solid tumor such as melanoma, head and neck, liver or kidney cancer.

V gene TRBV19 combines with J gene TRBJ2-7, with TRBD2 identical over 11 bases. Germline V gives CDR1 LNHDA, CDR2 SQIVND (reference sequence). With 6 bases clipped from V and 3 bases from J, the junction kept 7 bases outside the gene matches. The CDR3 is 15 amino acids. The CDR3 DNA reads TGTGCCAGTAGCCACATTGGACTAGCGGGCTACGAGCAGTACTTC. Translation gives CASSHIGLAGYEQYF.

The V gene is TRBV30, the J gene TRBJ1-3, with 7 nucleotides matching TRBD1. This CDR3 region has 14 residues. Trimming at V came to 7 bases and at J to 2 bases, leaving 8 bases not matched to a gene. Germline assignment: CDR1 GTSNPN and CDR2 SVGIG (reference sequence). The CDR3 reads CASTLTGTGNTIYF. For the CDR3, the DNA is TGTGCCTCAACTTTGACAGGGACTGGAAACACCATATATTTT.

This chain links TRBV9 with TRBJ2-3; the D is unclear. The CDR3 has 13 amino acids. Germline CDR1 and CDR2: SGDLS and YYNGEE. The V end was cut by 4 bases, the J end by 1 base, with 7 bases between. This CDR3 is CASSPYGTDTQYF. CDR3 nucleotide sequence: TGTGCCAGCAGCCCATATGGCACAGATACGCAGTATTTT.

This chain links TRBV7-2 with TRBJ2-1; D may be TRBD1 or TRBD2 (5 bases each). CDR1 is SGHTA and CDR2 is FQGNSA in the germline V gene. The CDR3 loop spans 16 amino acids. Trimming took 0 bases from V and 2 from J, leaving 11 bases between them. CDR3 sequence: CASSLATGTPYNEQFF. CDR3 bases: TGTGCCAGCAGCTTAGCTACCGGGACCCCCTACAATGAGCAGTTCTTC.

This clone occurred once. The chain couples TRBV19 to TRBJ2-1; D gene unclear. The V end was cut by 8 bases, the J end by 6 bases, with 20 bases between. The CDR3 extends over 15 amino acids. From germline, CDR1 is LNHDA and CDR2 SQIVND (reference sequence). CDR3 nucleotide sequence: TGTGCCAGTTGCCCGTGGCCGCCAACCGTCAATGAGCAGTTCTTC. It encodes CASCPWPPTVNEQFF.

This sequence joins TRBV27 and TRBJ2-7; perhaps D is TRBD1 or TRBD2 (5 bases each). The CDR3 is 14 amino acids. Trimming pared 3 bases from V and 2 bases from J, leaving 11 bases between. Germline loops: CDR1 MNHEY, CDR2 SMNVEV (reference sequence). In DNA, the CDR3 is TGTGCCAGCAGTTTCGGGGACCAGACCTACGAGCAGTACTTC. Protein product: CASSFGDQTYEQYF.

This chain joins TRBV5-1 and TRBJ1-6; TRBD1 matches 8 bases. Germline V gives CDR1 SGHRS, CDR2 YFSETQ. The CDR3 sequence is 15 residues long. With V trimmed by 3 bases and J by 8 bases, 7 bases remained unmatched. The CDR3 loop is CASSSGGTNHSPLHF. CDR3 nucleotides: TGCGCCAGCAGCTCAGGGGGCACAAACCATTCACCCCTCCACTTT.

This clone appeared a few times. J is TRBJ2-5 and V is TRBV28; 9 bases fit TRBD2. The CDR3 sequence is 16 residues long. Trimming cost V 6 bases and J 2 bases; bases outside gene matches: 10. The germline CDR1 and CDR2 sequences are MDHEN and SYDVKM. The CDR3 loop is CASSPRGGRVQETQYF. The CDR3 coding sequence is TGTGCCAGCAGCCCCCGGGGCGGGAGGGTACAAGAGACCCAGTACTTC.

The chain couples TRBV27 to TRBJ2-1; 7 bases fit TRBD2. J gave up 2 bases and V 2 bases, and 3 bases lay outside the gene matches. The CDR3 sequence is 15 residues long. Germline V CDR1 and CDR2: MNHEY, SMNVEV (reference sequence). The DNA for the CDR3 is TGTGCCAGCAGTTTAGGGACTAATGCCTACAATGAGCAGTTCTTC. It yields the protein CASSLGTNAYNEQFF.

The V and J genes are TRBV6-5 and TRBJ1-1; D is undetermined. Between the trimmed V and J ends, which lost 0 bases and 5 bases, there was a span of 10 bases. CDR3 size: 14 residues. CDR1 and CDR2 (germline): MNHEY, SVGAGI. The DNA for the CDR3 is TGTGCCAGCAGTTACTCGGAGGGAGGGACTGAAGCTTTCTTT. Translation gives CASSYSEGGTEAFF.

This clone turned up a few times. The J gene is TRBJ2-1, the V gene TRBV19; TRBD2 matches 11 bases. The V gene end was trimmed by 7 bases and the J gene end by 5 bases; junction bases not matched to a gene: 4. Germline values: CDR1 LNHDA, CDR2 SQIVND (reference sequence). This CDR3 spans 14 amino acids. CDR3 sequence (DNA): TGTGCCAGTACTACTAGCGGGGGTCACAATGAGCAGTTCTTC. Translating gives CASTTSGGHNEQFF.

The V gene is TRBV19, the J gene TRBJ1-5, with a weak D call TRBD1 (6 bases). V was cut by 2 bases and J by 0 bases, with 14 bases left in between. The CDR3 length is 17 residues. Germline CDR1 is LNHDA and CDR2 is SQIVND (reference sequence). CDR3: CASSIRRQAYSNQPQHF. The CDR3 DNA sequence: TGTGCCAGTAGTATACGCAGACAGGCGTATAGCAATCAGCCCCAGCATTTT.

In DNA, the CDR3 is TGTGCCAGCAGCGTAGGGCGAGCTGGGGCCAACGTCCTGACTTTC. Its translation is CASSVGRAGANVLTF. The V call is TRBV9, the J call TRBJ2-6; D is unresolved. V gave up 0 bases and J gave up 2 bases, with 6 bases separating them. Germline V gene data show CDR1 as SGDLS and CDR2 as YYNGEE. This CDR3 region has 15 residues.

The count of this clone is one. The chain joins TRBV5-4 to TRBJ2-3; a possible D gene is TRBD2 (5 bases). The germline CDR1 and CDR2 sequences are SGHNT and YYREEE (reference sequence). Trimming cost V 0 bases and J 2 bases, with 13 bases left between them. The CDR3 is 16 amino acids. Written as DNA, the CDR3 is TGTGCCAGCAGCTTGGTGCTGACTACATTCACAGATACGCAGTATTTT. Translated: CASSLVLTTFTDTQYF.

The gene calls are TRBV27 and TRBJ2-5; unclear D gene. The germline CDR1 and CDR2 sequences are MNHEY and SMNVEV (reference sequence). The CDR3 has 14 amino acids. Trimming pared 0 bases from V and 0 bases from J, leaving 5 bases between. Here the CDR3 reads CASSLSRDQETQYF. CDR3 DNA sequence: TGTGCCAGCAGTTTATCGCGAGACCAAGAGACCCAGTACTTC.

CDR3 coding DNA: TGTGCCAGCAGCTCCCTAATAGGGTTAGCGAACTATGGCTACACCTTC. The encoded protein is CASSSLIGLANYGYTF. The chain recombines TRBV28 with TRBJ1-2; D uncertain. Germline V CDR1 and CDR2: MDHEN, SYDVKM. This CDR3 has 16 residues. V lost 6 bases and J lost 2, with 19 bases in between.